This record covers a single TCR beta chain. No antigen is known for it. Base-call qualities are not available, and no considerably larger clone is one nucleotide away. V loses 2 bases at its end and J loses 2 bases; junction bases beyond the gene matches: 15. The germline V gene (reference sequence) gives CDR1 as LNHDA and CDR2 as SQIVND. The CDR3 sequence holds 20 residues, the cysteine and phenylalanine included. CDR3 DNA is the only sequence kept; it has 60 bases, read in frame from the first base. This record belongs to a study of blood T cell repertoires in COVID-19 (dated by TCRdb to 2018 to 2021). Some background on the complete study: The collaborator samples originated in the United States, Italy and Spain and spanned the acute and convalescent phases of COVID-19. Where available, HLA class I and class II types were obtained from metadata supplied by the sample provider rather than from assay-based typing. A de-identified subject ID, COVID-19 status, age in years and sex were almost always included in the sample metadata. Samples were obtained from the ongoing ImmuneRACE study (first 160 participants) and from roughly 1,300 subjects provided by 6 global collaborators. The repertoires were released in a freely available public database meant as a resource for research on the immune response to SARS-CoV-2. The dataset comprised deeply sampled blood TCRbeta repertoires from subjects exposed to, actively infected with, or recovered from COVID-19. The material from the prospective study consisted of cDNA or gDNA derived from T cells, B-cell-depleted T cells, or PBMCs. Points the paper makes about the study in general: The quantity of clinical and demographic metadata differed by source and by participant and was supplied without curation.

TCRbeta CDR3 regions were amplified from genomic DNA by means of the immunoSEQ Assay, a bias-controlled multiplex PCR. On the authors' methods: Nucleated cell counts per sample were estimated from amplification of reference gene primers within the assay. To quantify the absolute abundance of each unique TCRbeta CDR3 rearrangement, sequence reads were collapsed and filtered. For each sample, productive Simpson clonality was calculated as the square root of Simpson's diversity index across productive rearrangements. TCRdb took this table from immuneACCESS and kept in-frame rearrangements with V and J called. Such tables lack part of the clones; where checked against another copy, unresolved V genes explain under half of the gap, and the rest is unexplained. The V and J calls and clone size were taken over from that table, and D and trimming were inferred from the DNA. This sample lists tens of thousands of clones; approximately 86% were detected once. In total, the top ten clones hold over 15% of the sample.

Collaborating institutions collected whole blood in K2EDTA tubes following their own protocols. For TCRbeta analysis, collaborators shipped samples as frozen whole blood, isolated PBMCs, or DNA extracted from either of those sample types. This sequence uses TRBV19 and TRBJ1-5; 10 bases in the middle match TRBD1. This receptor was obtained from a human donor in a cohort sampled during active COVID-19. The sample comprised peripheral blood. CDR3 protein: CASSISYRDRGKGGNQPQHF. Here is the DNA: TGTGCCAGTAGTATATCCTACCGGGACAGGGGAAAGGGCGGCAATCAGCCCCAGCATTTT.